The rows below give T cell receptor beta chains drawn from one sample of a study of blood T cell repertoires in COVID-19. The table came from immunoSEQ multiplex PCR; TCRdb's copy has only in-frame clones and leaves some out. The sample shows tens of thousands of clones, approximately 87% of them seen only once. Sequencing input: peripheral blood. The receptors originated from a human donor in a cohort sampled during active COVID-19. CDR3s leave out the opening cysteine and the closing phenylalanine or tryptophan. The order of the fields is J gene, V gene, CDR3 protein.

J: TRBJ2-1; V: TRBV29-1; CDR3: SVRTGSYNEQF
J: TRBJ1-1; V: TRBV6-6; CDR3: ASSYSATSPAF
J: TRBJ1-3; V: TRBV2; CDR3: ASSELRTTGNTIY
J: TRBJ1-5; V: TRBV13; CDR3: ASSSRDVDQPQH
J: TRBJ2-2; V: TRBV30; CDR3: AWSVLGTGELF
J: TRBJ1-3; V: TRBV7-2; CDR3: ASSSRQGNTIY
J: TRBJ1-6; V: TRBV18; CDR3: ASSSRGIPNNSPLH
J: TRBJ1-2; V: TRBV7-9; CDR3: ASSLDSVNGYT
J: TRBJ1-2; V: TRBV9; CDR3: ASSVELGNYGYT
J: TRBJ1-1; V: TRBV6-2/TRBV6-3; CDR3: ASSYSRGLNTEAF
J: TRBJ1-1; V: TRBV5-6; CDR3: ASSPGVGAEAF
J: TRBJ2-1; V: TRBV7-9; CDR3: ASSPDRVDEQF
J: TRBJ2-1; V: TRBV6-5; CDR3: ASRKTSGIYNEQF
J: TRBJ2-7; V: TRBV27; CDR3: ASSLVMGTGKAYEQY
J: TRBJ2-5; V: TRBV14; CDR3: ASSQGVLGRGQETQY
J: TRBJ2-1; V: TRBV4-2; CDR3: ASSQDRDGRNEQF
J: TRBJ2-7; V: TRBV29-1; CDR3: SVGIRGQNEQY
J: TRBJ2-1; V: TRBV5-4; CDR3: ASSFMTRDNEQF
J: TRBJ1-1; V: TRBV20-1; CDR3: SARGQTEAF
J: TRBJ2-3; V: TRBV30; CDR3: AWGRGTADTQY
J: TRBJ1-1; V: TRBV27; CDR3: ASSLSAPSEAF
J: TRBJ2-2; V: TRBV6-5; CDR3: ASALAGTGELF